Below, 26 T cell receptor beta chains from the same sample are listed, as sequenced in a study of blood T cell repertoires in COVID-19. The assay was immunoSEQ multiplex PCR, and TCRdb's table has in-frame clones only and misses some. This table holds almost 200,000 clones, 86% found once. Material for sequencing was peripheral blood. The origin of the receptors is a woman between 70 and 85 years old with acute or convalescent COVID-19.

V usage is TRBV24-1 and J usage is TRBJ2-1; D perhaps matches TRBD2 (5 bases). V was shortened by 4 bases and J by 5 bases, with 17 bases between the two germline ends. The CDR3 runs 16 residues. Germline lookup yields CDR1 KGHDR and CDR2 SFDVKD. The CDR3 is CATSDPRARENNEQFF. CDR3 in DNA: TGTGCCACCAGTGACCCCCGTGCGAGGGAGAACAATGAGCAGTTCTTC.

The V and J genes are TRBV6-6 and TRBJ1-3; 7 bases map to TRBD1. The V gene end was trimmed by 5 bases and the J gene end by 2 bases; junction bases not matched to a gene: 9. CDR1 MNHNY and CDR2 SVGAGI come from the germline V gene (reference sequence). The CDR3 consists of 16 residues. CDR3 nucleotide sequence: TGTGCCAGCAGTCCCGACAGGGTGGGAACTGGAAACACCATATATTTT. Protein product: CASSPDRVGTGNTIYF.

V and J are TRBV25-1 and TRBJ1-5, with D hard to call. The germline V gene encodes CDR1 MGHDK and CDR2 SYGVNS. V was pared by 5 bases and J by 12 bases, with 2 bases between. The CDR3 consists of 8 residues. The CDR3 DNA sequence: TGTGCCAGCAGTCACCAGCATTTT. This encodes CASSHQHF. The full variable domain, rest sourced from reference TRBV25-1 and TRBJ1-5, is EADIYQTPRYLVIGTGKKITLECSQTMGHDKMYWYQQDPGMELHLIHYSYGVNSTEKGDLSSESTVSRIRTEHFPLTLESARPSHTSQYLCASSHQHFGDGTRLSIL.

This chain uses TRBV29-1 with TRBJ2-1; the match to TRBD2 covers 10 bases. The CDR3 runs to 15 residues. V trimming: 3 bases; J trimming: 6 bases; junction bases outside the gene matches: 8. Germline-derived CDR1 and CDR2 are SQVTM and ANQGSEA. The CDR3, as DNA: TGCAGCGTTGAGGGGCTAGCGGGAGTGGGCAATGAGCAGTTCTTC. This translates into CSVEGLAGVGNEQFF.

The J gene is TRBJ1-3, the V gene TRBV12-5; D perhaps matches TRBD1 (5 bases). V lost 0 bases, J lost 1 base, and 10 bases lay in between. CDR1 and CDR2 (germline): LGHNT, FRNRAP. The length of the CDR3 is 16 residues. CDR3 coding DNA: TGTGCTAGTGGTTTGGTAATCGGGACTTCTGGAAACACCATATATTTT. This sequence encodes CASGLVIGTSGNTIYF.

V gene TRBV12-5 combines with J gene TRBJ2-7; TRBD1 matches at 8 bases. The CDR3 sequence is 16 residues long. Germline loops: CDR1 LGHNT, CDR2 FRNRAP. The trim removed 5 bases at V and 1 base at J, leaving 10 bases unmatched. CDR3 sequence reads: CASGKAPGQASYEQYF. The CDR3 DNA reads as TGTGCTAGTGGTAAGGCCCCGGGACAGGCGTCCTACGAGCAGTACTTC. The full variable domain, its missing parts supplied by reference TRBV12-5 and TRBJ2-7, is DARVTQTPRHKVTEMGQEVTMRCQPILGHNTVFWYRQTMMQGLELLAYFRNRAPLDDSGMPKDRFSAEMPDATLATLKIQPSEPRDSAVYFCASGKAPGQASYEQYFGPGTRLTVT.

V gene TRBV4-1 combines with J gene TRBJ1-5, with TRBD1 identical over 9 bases. The length of the CDR3 is 16 residues. The V segment lost 3 bases and the J segment 3 bases; nucleotides outside the gene matches: 6. Germline V gene sequence: CDR1 MGHRA, CDR2 YSYEKL. The CDR3 protein is CASSQTTGGANQPQHF. The CDR3 bases are TGCGCCAGCAGCCAGACGACAGGGGGTGCCAATCAGCCCCAGCATTTT.

In this sample, this clone turned up a few times. The genes are TRBV9 and TRBJ1-2; D is unclear. Trimming pared 0 bases from V and 2 bases from J, leaving 2 bases between. This CDR3 has 12 residues. Germline V lookup: CDR1 SGDLS, CDR2 YYNGEE. The CDR3, as DNA: TGTGCCAGCAGCGTAGCAAACTATGGCTACACCTTC. Translated, it gives CASSVANYGYTF.

The chain combines TRBV19 with TRBJ1-2; a weak D match, TRBD1 (5 bases). The germline V and J ends were trimmed by 7 bases and 4 bases, with 19 bases remaining between them. The CDR3 extends over 15 amino acids. Germline V gives CDR1 LNHDA, CDR2 SQIVND (reference sequence). In DNA form, the CDR3 reads TGTGCCAGTAAAGAGAGCAGGGCCGCAGTCTATGGCTACACCTTC. Translation: CASKESRAAVYGYTF.

The gene calls are TRBV6-6 and TRBJ1-2, with no clear D. The CDR3 loop spans 13 amino acids. The germline V gene encodes CDR1 MNHNY and CDR2 SVGAGI (reference sequence). V lost 6 bases and J lost 4, with 12 bases in between. The CDR3 nucleotides read TGTGCCAGCAGGCCAGGTGCAAGCTATGGCTACACCTTC. Translating it yields CASRPGASYGYTF.

This chain links TRBV5-1 with TRBJ2-5, with D possibly TRBD1 on 5 matching bases. The V end was cut by 0 bases, the J end by 3 bases, with 12 bases between. The germline CDR1 and CDR2 sequences are SGHRS and YFSETQ. The CDR3 contains 15 residues. CDR3 coding DNA: TGCGCCAGCAGCTTGGCGTCGCCAGGGAAAGAGACCCAGTACTTC. It is translated as CASSLASPGKETQYF.

The rearrangement uses TRBV2 and TRBJ1-2, with a weak D call TRBD1 (6 bases). Germline V gives CDR1 SNHLY, CDR2 FYNNEI. Deletions cut 6 bases from V and 3 bases from J, with 8 bases between. CDR3 length: 12 amino acids. In nucleotides, the CDR3 is TGTGCCAGCAGCCGACAGGACTATGGCTACACCTTC. Residues: CASSRQDYGYTF.

This clone was observed a handful of times. V and J are TRBV11-3 and TRBJ2-1; possibly TRBD2 for D (5 bases). This CDR3 is 16 amino acids long. V was clipped by 5 bases and J by 5 bases, with 19 bases between them. CDR1 is SGHNT, CDR2 YENEEA, per germline. The CDR3 sequence: CASSTRAGRINNEQFF. The CDR3 coding sequence is TGTGCCAGCAGCACGAGGGCCGGGCGGATAAACAATGAGCAGTTCTTC. The whole variable domain, remainder taken from reference TRBV11-3 and TRBJ2-1, is EAGVVQSPRYKIIEKKQPVAFWCNPISGHNTLYWYLQNLGQGPELLIRYENEEAVDDSQLPKDRFSAERLKGVDSTLKIQPAELGDSAVYLCASSTRAGRINNEQFFGPGTRLTVL.

This chain joins TRBV18 and TRBJ2-7, with TRBD2 identical over 11 bases. The CDR3 is 15 residues long. Germline CDR1 and CDR2: KGHSH and LQKENI. Germline trimming cut 6 bases from V and 3 bases from J; bases unmatched to any gene: 7. CDR3 amino acids: CASSPGLADNYEQYF. CDR3 bases: TGTGCCAGCTCGCCGGGACTAGCGGATAACTACGAGCAGTACTTC.

This chain connects TRBV5-1 to TRBJ1-2, with a possible D match to TRBD1 (5 bases). V lost 0 bases and J 4 bases, leaving 13 bases between the germline ends. CDR3 length: 15 residues. CDR1 is SGHRS and CDR2 is YFSETQ in the germline V gene. The CDR3 DNA is TGCGCCAGCAGCTTGGGCCTGGGGGGAATCTATGGCTACACCTTC. Its protein product is CASSLGLGGIYGYTF.

V and J are TRBV19 and TRBJ1-3, with D perhaps matching TRBD1 (5 bases). CDR1 LNHDA and CDR2 SQIVND come from the germline V gene (reference sequence). This CDR3 has 16 amino acids. The ends were cut back, 4 bases at V and 1 base at J, with 14 bases in the middle. CDR3 nucleotide sequence: TGTGCCAGTAGTAGCCCCCGGACAAAATCTGGAAACACCATATATTTT. Translating gives CASSSPRTKSGNTIYF. Supplemented by reference TRBV19 and TRBJ1-3, the full variable domain reads DGGITQSPKYLFRKEGQNVTLSCEQNLNHDAMYWYRQDPGQGLRLIYYSQIVNDFQKGDIAEGYSVSREKKESFPLTVTSAQKNPTAFYLCASSSPRTKSGNTIYFGEGSWLTVV.

The CDR3 spells CASSLGTGGNSPLHF. CDR3 DNA sequence: TGTGCCAGCAGTTTAGGGACAGGGGGGAATTCACCCCTCCACTTT. This chain connects TRBV27 to TRBJ1-6; TRBD1 matches 11 bases. CDR1 MNHEY and CDR2 SMNVEV come from the germline V gene (reference sequence). The ends lost 2 bases at V and 7 bases at J; junction bases unmatched: 1. The CDR3 loop spans 15 amino acids.

The chain joins TRBV15 to TRBJ2-2, with a weak D call TRBD2 (6 bases). Germline CDR1 LNHNV, CDR2 YYDKDF (reference sequence). V gave up 1 base and J gave up 0 bases, with 12 bases separating them. The CDR3 sequence is 17 residues long. The CDR3 protein is CATSRGPGLANTGELFF. CDR3 DNA: TGTGCCACCAGCAGAGGCCCGGGACTGGCGAACACCGGGGAGCTGTTTTTT.

The J gene is TRBJ2-7, the V gene TRBV4-3; 11 nucleotides match TRBD2. This CDR3 has 16 residues. The V and J ends lost 0 bases and 6 bases, in that order; junction bases with no gene match: 7. Germline CDR1 is LGHNA and CDR2 is YSLEER. CDR3: CASSQDLGLAGGEQYF. The CDR3 nucleotides read TGCGCCAGCAGCCAAGATCTGGGTCTAGCGGGAGGCGAGCAGTACTTC.

This clone showed up just once. V and J are TRBV5-8 and TRBJ2-5; TRBD1 agrees at 7 bases. The CDR3 contains 14 residues. Germline V CDR1 and CDR2: SGHTS, YDEGEE. V lost 1 base, J lost 4 bases, and 4 bases stayed unmatched. CDR3 in amino acids: CASSLIGTVETQYF. Here the CDR3 DNA reads TGTGCCAGCAGCTTGATTGGGACAGTAGAGACCCAGTACTTC.

V and J are TRBV11-3 and TRBJ2-7; D is perhaps TRBD1 (5 bases). Germline loops: CDR1 SGHNT, CDR2 YENEEA. The V end was cut by 1 base, the J end by 6 bases, with 13 bases between. The CDR3 spans 14 residues. CDR3 amino acids: CASSLVPSQGEQYF. The CDR3 nucleotides read TGTGCCAGCAGCTTAGTTCCTTCCCAGGGCGAGCAGTACTTC.

The genes are TRBV11-2 and TRBJ1-2; D is perhaps TRBD1 (5 bases). The CDR3 consists of 14 residues. Germline CDR1 reads SGHAT; CDR2 reads FQNNGV. The V gene lost 1 base and the J gene lost 4 bases, with 10 bases spanning the gap. In DNA, the CDR3 is TGTGCCAGCAGCTTAGCTGGACACCCCTATGGCTACACCTTC. Translated: CASSLAGHPYGYTF.

The CDR3 here is CASNPRLAGDETQYF. CDR3 nucleotides: TGCGCCAGCAACCCGAGACTAGCGGGAGATGAGACCCAGTACTTC. The chain combines TRBV5-1 with TRBJ2-5; 12 bases are shared with TRBD2. The CDR3 contains 15 residues. Germline trimming cut 6 bases from V and 5 bases from J; bases unmatched to any gene: 8. In germline, CDR1 is SGHRS, CDR2 YFSETQ.

The V gene is TRBV11-2, the J gene TRBJ1-3; D call uncertain. Deletions cut 3 bases from V and 0 bases from J, with 6 bases between. The germline gives CDR1 SGHAT, CDR2 FQNNGV. The CDR3 totals 14 residues. The CDR3 here is CASSFPGSGNTIYF. DNA for the CDR3: TGTGCCAGCAGCTTCCCGGGCTCTGGAAACACCATATATTTT. The variable domain in full, completed from reference TRBV11-2 and TRBJ1-3, reads EAGVAQSPRYKIIEKRQSVAFWCNPISGHATLYWYQQILGQGPKLLIQFQNNGVVDDSQLPKDRFSAERLKGVDSTLKIQPAKLEDSAVYLCASSFPGSGNTIYFGEGSWLTVV.

This clone was seen only a few times. V gene TRBV7-2 combines with J gene TRBJ1-4; 9 bases agree with TRBD1. Germline CDR1 is SGHTA and CDR2 is FQGNSA. V lost 5 bases and J lost 6; bases outside the gene matches: 7. This CDR3 is built from 15 residues. The CDR3 sequence: CASSPQGAGDEKLFF. The CDR3, as DNA: TGTGCCAGCAGCCCACAGGGGGCGGGGGATGAAAAACTGTTTTTT.

This chain connects TRBV6-5 to TRBJ1-1, with a possible D match to TRBD1 (5 bases). Germline lookup yields CDR1 MNHEY and CDR2 SVGAGI. The V and J ends lost 8 bases and 4 bases respectively, with 20 bases between them. There are 15 residues in the CDR3. The CDR3 sequence: CASSKFRGGSTEAFF. CDR3 bases: TGTGCCAGCTCCAAGTTTCGGGGGGGGAGCACTGAAGCTTTCTTT.